The 6 T cell receptor beta chains given below trace back to one sample, sequenced in a study of blood T cell repertoires in COVID-19 (TCRdb year 2020). Libraries were constructed by the immunoSEQ multiplex PCR assay. What TCRdb holds here is the immuneACCESS table cut down to in-frame rearrangements. Part of the clones is not present; checked against another copy, under half of the missing clones reflect an unresolved V gene, and the others are unexplained. Present in this sample are about 160,000 clones, around 92% of which were seen just once. 4.8% of the sample is taken by the ten largest. Material for sequencing was peripheral blood. The receptors were gathered from a young man with COVID-19, enrolled during active disease.

The chain recombines TRBV27 with TRBJ2-1; 8 bases match TRBD2. With 3 bases clipped from V and 0 bases from J, the junction kept 13 bases outside the gene matches. The CDR3 consists of 19 residues. Germline assignment: CDR1 MNHEY and CDR2 SMNVEV (reference sequence). CDR3 in DNA: TGTGCCAGCAGTTTTAATGCGGGAGGACCCTCATTCTCCTACAATGAGCAGTTCTTC. Protein product: CASSFNAGGPSFSYNEQFF.

The genes are TRBV7-2 and TRBJ1-6; weak D call: TRBD1 (5 bases). The germline CDR1 and CDR2 sequences are SGHTA and FQGNSA. The CDR3 length is 18 residues. V was pared by 5 bases and J by 0 bases, with 17 bases between. The CDR3 DNA sequence: TGTGCCAGCAGCCTTAGGGTGACAGTGAGCTCCTATAATTCACCCCTCCACTTT. It yields the protein CASSLRVTVSSYNSPLHF. The full variable domain, with the rest looked up from reference TRBV7-2 and TRBJ1-6, is GAGVSQSPSNKVTEKGKDVELRCDPISGHTALYWYRQSLGQGLEFLIYFQGNSAPDKSGLPSDRFSAERTGGSVSTLTIQRTQQEDSAVYLCASSLRVTVSSYNSPLHFGNGTRLTVT.

The chain has TRBV13 and TRBJ2-1; the D gene is possibly TRBD1 (6 bases). This CDR3 is built from 15 residues. Trimming removed 2 bases from V and 7 bases from J, with 15 bases in between. CDR1 is PRHDT, CDR2 FYEKMQ, per germline (reference sequence). CDR3 bases: TGTGCCAGCAGCTTATACTCCTGGGGGACAAATGAGCAGTTCTTC. Amino acids: CASSLYSWGTNEQFF.

The CDR3 protein is CASSIGVVFTYNEQFF. DNA for the CDR3: TGTGCCAGTAGTATAGGCGTGGTATTCACCTACAATGAGCAGTTCTTC. The chain carries TRBV19 and TRBJ2-1; D remains ambiguous. Trimming removed 1 base at V and 2 bases at J, with 12 bases between. The CDR3 has 16 residues. The V gene's germline CDR1 is LNHDA and CDR2 SQIVND (reference sequence).

This rearrangement joins TRBV30 to TRBJ2-1, with TRBD2 matching 10 bases. Germline trimming cut 0 bases from V and 0 bases from J; bases unmatched to any gene: 8. The CDR3 covers 18 residues. Germline CDR1 is GTSNPN and CDR2 is SVGIG (reference sequence). CDR3 sequence reads: CAWSVASGSSSSYNEQFF. The CDR3 DNA follows: TGTGCCTGGAGTGTTGCTAGCGGGAGTTCCAGCTCCTACAATGAGCAGTTCTTC.

V is TRBV18 and J is TRBJ1-6; 10 bases line up with TRBD1. The CDR3 runs to 14 residues. The V gene end was trimmed by 3 bases and the J gene end by 12 bases; junction bases not matched to a gene: 5. In germline, CDR1 is KGHSH, CDR2 LQKENI. The CDR3 reads CASSPNRDRGPLHF. DNA of the CDR3: TGTGCCAGCTCACCGAACCGGGACAGGGGACCCCTCCACTTT.